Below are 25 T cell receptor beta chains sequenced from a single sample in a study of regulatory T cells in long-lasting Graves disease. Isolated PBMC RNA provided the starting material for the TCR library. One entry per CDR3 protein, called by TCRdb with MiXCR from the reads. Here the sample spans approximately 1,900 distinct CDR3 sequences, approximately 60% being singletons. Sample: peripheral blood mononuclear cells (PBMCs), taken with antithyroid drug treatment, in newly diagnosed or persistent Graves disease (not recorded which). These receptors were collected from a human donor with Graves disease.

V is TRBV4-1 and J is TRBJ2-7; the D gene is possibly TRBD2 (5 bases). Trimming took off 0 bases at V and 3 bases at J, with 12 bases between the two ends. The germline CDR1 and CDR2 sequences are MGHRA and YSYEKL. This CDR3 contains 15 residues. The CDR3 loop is CASSQDGTRDYEQYF. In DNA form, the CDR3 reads TGCGCCAGCAGCCAAGATGGCACGAGGGACTACGAGCAGTACTTC.

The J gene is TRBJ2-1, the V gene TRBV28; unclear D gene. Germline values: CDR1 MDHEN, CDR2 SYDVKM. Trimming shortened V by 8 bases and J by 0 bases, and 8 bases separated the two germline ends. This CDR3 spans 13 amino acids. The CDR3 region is CASDDSSYNEQFF. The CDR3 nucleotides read TGTGCCAGCGACGATAGCTCCTACAATGAGCAGTTCTTC.

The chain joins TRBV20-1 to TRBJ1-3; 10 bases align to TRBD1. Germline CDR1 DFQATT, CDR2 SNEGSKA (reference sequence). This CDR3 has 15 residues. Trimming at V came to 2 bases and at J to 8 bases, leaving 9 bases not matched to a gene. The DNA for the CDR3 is TGCAGTGCTAGAAACCCCGGGACAGGGGTTGACACCATATATTTT. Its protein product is CSARNPGTGVDTIYF.

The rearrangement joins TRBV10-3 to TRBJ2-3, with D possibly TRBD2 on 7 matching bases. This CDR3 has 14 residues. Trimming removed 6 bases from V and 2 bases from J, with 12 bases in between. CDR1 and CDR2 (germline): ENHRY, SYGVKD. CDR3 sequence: CAIRAGAITDTQYF. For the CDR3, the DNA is TGTGCCATCAGGGCGGGGGCTATCACAGATACGCAGTATTTT.

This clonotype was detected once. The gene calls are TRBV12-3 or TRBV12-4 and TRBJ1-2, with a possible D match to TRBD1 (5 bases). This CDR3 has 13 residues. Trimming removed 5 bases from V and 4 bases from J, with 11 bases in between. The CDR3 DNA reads TGTGCCAGCAGTCCGGGACTCCTCTATGGCTACACCTTC. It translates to CASSPGLLYGYTF.

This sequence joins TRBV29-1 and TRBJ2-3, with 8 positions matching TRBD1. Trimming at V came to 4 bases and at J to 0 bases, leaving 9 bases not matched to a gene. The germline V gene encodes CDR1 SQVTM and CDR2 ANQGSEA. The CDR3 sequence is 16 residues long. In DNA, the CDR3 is TGCAGCGTTGCGGGCGGACAGGGAACTAGCACAGATACGCAGTATTTT. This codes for CSVAGGQGTSTDTQYF.

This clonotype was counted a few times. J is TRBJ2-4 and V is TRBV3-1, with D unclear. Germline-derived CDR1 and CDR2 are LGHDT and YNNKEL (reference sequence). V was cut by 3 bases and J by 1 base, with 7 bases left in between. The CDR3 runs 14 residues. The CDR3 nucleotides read TGTGCCAGCAGCCACCGATTTGCCAAAAACATTCAGTACTTC. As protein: CASSHRFAKNIQYF.

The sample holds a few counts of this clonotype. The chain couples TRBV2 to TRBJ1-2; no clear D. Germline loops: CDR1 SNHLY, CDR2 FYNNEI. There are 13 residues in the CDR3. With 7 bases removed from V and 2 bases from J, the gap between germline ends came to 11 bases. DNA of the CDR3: TGTGCCAGCATGCAAGTACCGAACTATGGCTACACCTTC. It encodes CASMQVPNYGYTF.

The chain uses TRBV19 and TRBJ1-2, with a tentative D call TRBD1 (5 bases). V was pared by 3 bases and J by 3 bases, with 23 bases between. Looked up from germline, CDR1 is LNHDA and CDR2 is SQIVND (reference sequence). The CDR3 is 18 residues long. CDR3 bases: TGTGCCAGTAGTATCATAGTATCTGGAATGGGACGGCACTATGGCTACACCTTC. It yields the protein CASSIIVSGMGRHYGYTF.

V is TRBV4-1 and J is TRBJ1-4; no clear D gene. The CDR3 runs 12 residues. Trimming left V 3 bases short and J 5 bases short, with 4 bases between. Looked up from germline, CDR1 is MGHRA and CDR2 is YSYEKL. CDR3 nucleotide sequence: TGCGCCAGCAGCCAGTCAAATGAAAAACTGTTTTTT. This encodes CASSQSNEKLFF.

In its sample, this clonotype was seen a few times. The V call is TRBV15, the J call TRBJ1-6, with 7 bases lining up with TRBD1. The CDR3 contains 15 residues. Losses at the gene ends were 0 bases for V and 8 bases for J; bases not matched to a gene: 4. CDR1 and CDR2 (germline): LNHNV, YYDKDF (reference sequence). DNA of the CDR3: TGTGCCACCAGCAGAGACGACAGGGAATATTCACCCCTCCACTTT. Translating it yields CATSRDDREYSPLHF.

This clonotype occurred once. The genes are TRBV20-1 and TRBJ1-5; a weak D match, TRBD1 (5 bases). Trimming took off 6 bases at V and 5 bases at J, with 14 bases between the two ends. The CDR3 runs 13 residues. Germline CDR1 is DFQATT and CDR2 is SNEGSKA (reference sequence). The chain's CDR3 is CSAKDGGDQPQHF. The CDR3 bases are TGCAGTGCGAAGGACGGAGGGGATCAGCCCCAGCATTTT.

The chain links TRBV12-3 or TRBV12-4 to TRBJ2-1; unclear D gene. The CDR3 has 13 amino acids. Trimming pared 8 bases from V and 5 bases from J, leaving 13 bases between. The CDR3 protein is CASLIIGHNEQFF. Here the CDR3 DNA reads TGTGCCAGCTTAATCATCGGCCACAATGAGCAGTTCTTC.

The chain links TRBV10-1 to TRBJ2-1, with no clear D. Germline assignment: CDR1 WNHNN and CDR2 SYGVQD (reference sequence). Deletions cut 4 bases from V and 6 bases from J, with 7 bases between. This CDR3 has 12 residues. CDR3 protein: CASSGASNEQFF. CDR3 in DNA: TGCGCCAGCAGTGGGGCTAGCAATGAGCAGTTCTTC.

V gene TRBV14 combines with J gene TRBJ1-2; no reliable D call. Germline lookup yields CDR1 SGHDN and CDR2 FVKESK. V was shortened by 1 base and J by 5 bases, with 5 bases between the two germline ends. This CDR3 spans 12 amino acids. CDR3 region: CASSQVAYGYTF. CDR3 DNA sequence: TGTGCCAGCAGCCAAGTAGCATATGGCTACACCTTC.

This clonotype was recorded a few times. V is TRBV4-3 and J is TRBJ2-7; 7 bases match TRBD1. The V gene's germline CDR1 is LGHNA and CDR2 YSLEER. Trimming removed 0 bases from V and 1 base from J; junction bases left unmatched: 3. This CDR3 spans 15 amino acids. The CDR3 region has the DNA TGCGCCAGCAGCCAAGAGGACAGGAGGTCCTACGAGCAGTACTTC. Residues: CASSQEDRRSYEQYF.

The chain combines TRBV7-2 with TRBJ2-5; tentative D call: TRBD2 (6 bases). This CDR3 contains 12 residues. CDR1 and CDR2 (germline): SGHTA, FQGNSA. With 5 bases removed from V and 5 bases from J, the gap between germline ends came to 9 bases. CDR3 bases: TGTGCCAGCAGCCCGGCGGGGGAGACCCAGTACTTC. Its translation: CASSPAGETQYF.

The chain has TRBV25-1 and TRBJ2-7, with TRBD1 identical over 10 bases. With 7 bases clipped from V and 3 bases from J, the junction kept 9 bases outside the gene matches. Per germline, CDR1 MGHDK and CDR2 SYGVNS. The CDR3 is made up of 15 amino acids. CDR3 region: CASIQSGTGDYEQYF. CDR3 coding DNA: TGTGCCAGCATCCAGAGCGGGACAGGGGACTACGAGCAGTACTTC.

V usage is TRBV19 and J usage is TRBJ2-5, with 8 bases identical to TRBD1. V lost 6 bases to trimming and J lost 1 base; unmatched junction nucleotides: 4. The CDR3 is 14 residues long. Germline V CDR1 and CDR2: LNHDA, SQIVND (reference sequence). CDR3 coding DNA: TGTGCCAGTAGCCTGACAGGGGCCCAAGAGACCCAGTACTTC. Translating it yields CASSLTGAQETQYF.

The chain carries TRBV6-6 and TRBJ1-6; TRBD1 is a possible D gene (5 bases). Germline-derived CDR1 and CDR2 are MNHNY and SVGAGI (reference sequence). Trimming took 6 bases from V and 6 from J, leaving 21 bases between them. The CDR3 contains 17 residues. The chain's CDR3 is CASSRESPGGGNSPLHF. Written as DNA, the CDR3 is TGTGCCAGCAGCCGCGAAAGCCCCGGGGGGGGTAATTCACCCCTCCACTTT.

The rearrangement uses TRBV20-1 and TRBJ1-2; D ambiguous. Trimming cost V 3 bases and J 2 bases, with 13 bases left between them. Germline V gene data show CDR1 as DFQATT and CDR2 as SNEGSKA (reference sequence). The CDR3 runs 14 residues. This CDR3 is CSASRAPENYGYTF. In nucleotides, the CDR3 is TGCAGTGCTAGCCGGGCTCCGGAAAACTATGGCTACACCTTC.

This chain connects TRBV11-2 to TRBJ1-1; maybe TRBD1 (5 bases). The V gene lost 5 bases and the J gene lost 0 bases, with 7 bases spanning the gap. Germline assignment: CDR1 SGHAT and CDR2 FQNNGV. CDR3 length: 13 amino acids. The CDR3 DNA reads TGTGCCAGCAGCGACAGCTTGAACACTGAAGCTTTCTTT. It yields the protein CASSDSLNTEAFF.

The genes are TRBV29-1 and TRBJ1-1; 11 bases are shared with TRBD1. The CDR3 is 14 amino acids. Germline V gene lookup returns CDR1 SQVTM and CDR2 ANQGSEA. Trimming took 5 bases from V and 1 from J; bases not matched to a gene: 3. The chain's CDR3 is CSVPDRGRNTEAFF. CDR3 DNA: TGCAGCGTTCCGGACAGGGGGCGGAACACTGAAGCTTTCTTT.

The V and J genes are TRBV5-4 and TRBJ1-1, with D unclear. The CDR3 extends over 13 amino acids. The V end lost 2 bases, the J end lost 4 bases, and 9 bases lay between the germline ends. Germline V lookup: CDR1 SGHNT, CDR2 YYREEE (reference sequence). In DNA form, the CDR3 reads TGTGCCAGCAGCTTTCGGGGTTCCACTGAAGCTTTCTTT. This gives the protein CASSFRGSTEAFF. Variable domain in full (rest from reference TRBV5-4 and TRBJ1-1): ETGVTQSPTHLIKTRGQQVTLRCSSQSGHNTVSWYQQALGQGPQFIFQYYREEENGRGNFPPRFSGLQFPNYSSELNVNALELDDSALYLCASSFRGSTEAFFGQGTRLTVV.

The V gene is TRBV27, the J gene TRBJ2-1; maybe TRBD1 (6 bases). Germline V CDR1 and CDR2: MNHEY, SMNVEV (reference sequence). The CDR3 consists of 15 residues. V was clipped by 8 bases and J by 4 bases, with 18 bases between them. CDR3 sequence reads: CASSQGQRGYNEQFF. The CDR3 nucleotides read TGTGCCAGCTCTCAAGGACAGAGAGGATACAATGAGCAGTTCTTC.